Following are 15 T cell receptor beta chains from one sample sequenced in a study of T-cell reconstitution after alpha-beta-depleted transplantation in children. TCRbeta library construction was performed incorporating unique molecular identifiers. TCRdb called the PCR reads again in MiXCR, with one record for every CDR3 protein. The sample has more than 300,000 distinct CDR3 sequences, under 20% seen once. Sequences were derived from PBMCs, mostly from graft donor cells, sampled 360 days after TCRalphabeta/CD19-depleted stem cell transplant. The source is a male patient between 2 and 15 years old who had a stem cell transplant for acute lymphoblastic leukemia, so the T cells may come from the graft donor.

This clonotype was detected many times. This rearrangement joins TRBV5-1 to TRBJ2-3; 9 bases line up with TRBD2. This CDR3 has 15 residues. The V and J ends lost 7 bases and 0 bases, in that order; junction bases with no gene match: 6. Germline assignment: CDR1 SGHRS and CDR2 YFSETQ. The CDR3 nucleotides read TGCGCCAGCGGACGACTAGCGGCTAGCACAGATACGCAGTATTTT. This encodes CASGRLAASTDTQYF.

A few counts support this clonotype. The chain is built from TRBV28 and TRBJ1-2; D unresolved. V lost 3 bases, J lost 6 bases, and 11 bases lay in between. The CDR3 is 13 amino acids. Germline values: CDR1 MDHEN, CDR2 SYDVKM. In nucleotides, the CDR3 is TGTGCCAGCAGTTTGGTCGATTCCCATGGCTACACCTTC. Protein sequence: CASSLVDSHGYTF.

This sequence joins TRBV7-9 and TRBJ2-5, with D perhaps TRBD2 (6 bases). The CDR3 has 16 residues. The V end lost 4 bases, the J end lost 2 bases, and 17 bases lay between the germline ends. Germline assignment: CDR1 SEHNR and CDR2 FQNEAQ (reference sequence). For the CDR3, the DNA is TGTGCCAGCAGCTACGGGGTGGCGGGGCCGCAAGAGACCCAGTACTTC. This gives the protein CASSYGVAGPQETQYF.

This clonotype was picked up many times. The CDR3 loop is CASTRGADYEQYF. The CDR3 DNA follows: TGCGCCAGCACCAGAGGGGCAGACTACGAGCAGTACTTC. The chain links TRBV5-1 to TRBJ2-7; D is possibly TRBD1 or TRBD2 (5 bases each). The V end was cut by 6 bases, the J end by 3 bases, with 13 bases between. The germline CDR1 and CDR2 sequences are SGHRS and YFSETQ. The CDR3 is 13 residues long.

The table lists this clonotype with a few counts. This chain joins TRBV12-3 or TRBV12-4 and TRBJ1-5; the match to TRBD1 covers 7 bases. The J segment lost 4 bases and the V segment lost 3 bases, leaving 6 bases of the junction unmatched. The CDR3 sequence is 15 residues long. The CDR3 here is CASSLAPGGNQPQHF. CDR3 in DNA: TGTGCCAGCAGTTTGGCACCAGGGGGGAATCAGCCCCAGCATTTT.

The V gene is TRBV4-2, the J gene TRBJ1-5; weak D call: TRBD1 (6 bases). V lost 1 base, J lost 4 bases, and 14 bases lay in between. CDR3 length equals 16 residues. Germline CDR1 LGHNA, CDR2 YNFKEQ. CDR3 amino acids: CASSQGQGGGNQPQHF. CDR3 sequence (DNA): TGTGCCAGCAGCCAAGGGCAGGGAGGGGGAAATCAGCCCCAGCATTTT.

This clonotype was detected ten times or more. Here the CDR3 reads CASSPRGFTEAFF. The CDR3 DNA reads TGTGCCAGCAGCCCCAGGGGATTCACTGAAGCTTTCTTT. This chain connects TRBV9 to TRBJ1-1; weak D call: TRBD1 (6 bases). The germline V and J ends were trimmed by 4 bases and 4 bases, with 11 bases remaining between them. Germline V gene lookup returns CDR1 SGDLS and CDR2 YYNGEE. The CDR3 contains 13 residues.

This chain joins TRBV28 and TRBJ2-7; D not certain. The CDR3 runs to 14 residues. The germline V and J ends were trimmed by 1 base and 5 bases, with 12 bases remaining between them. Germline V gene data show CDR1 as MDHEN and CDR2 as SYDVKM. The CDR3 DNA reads TGTGCCAGCAGTTTATCCCCTGCTAGGAACGAGCAGTACTTC. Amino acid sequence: CASSLSPARNEQYF.

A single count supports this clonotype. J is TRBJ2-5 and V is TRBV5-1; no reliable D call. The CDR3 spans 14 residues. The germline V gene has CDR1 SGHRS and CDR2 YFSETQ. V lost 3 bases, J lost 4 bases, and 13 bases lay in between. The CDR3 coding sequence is TGCGCCAGCAGCTCCCGGACGTACACAGAGACCCAGTACTTC. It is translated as CASSSRTYTETQYF.

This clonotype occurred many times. CDR3 region: CASSQVGRLDATQYF. The CDR3 bases are TGTGCCAGCAGCCAAGTGGGAAGACTAGACGCTACGCAGTATTTT. The genes are TRBV3-1 and TRBJ2-3, with a tentative D call TRBD2 (6 bases). The CDR3 covers 15 residues. With 1 base removed from V and 8 bases from J, the gap between germline ends came to 16 bases. Germline-derived CDR1 and CDR2 are LGHDT and YNNKEL (reference sequence).

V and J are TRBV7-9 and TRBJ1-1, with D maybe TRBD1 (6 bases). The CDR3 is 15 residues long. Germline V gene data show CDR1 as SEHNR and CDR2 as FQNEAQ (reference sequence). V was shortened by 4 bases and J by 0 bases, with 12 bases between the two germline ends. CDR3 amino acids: CASSSHRVMNTEAFF. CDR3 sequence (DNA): TGTGCCAGCAGCTCACACAGGGTCATGAACACTGAAGCTTTCTTT.

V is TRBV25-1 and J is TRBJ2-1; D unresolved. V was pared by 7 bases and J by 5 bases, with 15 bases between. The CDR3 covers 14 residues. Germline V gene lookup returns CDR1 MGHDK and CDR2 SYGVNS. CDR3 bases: TGTGCCAGCACCGGGCCCCCTCGGCACAATGAGCAGTTCTTC. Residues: CASTGPPRHNEQFF.

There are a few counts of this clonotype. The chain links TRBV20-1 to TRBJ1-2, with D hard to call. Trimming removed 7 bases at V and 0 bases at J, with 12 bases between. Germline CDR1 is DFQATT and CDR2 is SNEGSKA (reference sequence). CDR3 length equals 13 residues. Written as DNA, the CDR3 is TGCAGTGTTTTTCTTGCTGCTAACTATGGCTACACCTTC. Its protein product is CSVFLAANYGYTF.

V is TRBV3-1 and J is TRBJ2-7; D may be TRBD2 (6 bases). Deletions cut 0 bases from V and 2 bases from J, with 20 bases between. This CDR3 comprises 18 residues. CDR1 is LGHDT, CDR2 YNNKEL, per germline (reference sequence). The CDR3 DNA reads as TGTGCCAGCAGCCAAGACGTAATCACGGCGGGGTATCCCTACGAGCAGTACTTC. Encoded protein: CASSQDVITAGYPYEQYF.

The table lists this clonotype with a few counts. As DNA, the CDR3 is TGTGCCAGCAGCTTGAATCCAACGGAGACCCAGTACTTC. It translates to CASSLNPTETQYF. V and J are TRBV5-6 and TRBJ2-5, with D uncertain. The CDR3 spans 13 residues. Deletions cut 1 base from V and 5 bases from J, with 9 bases between. The germline V gene has CDR1 SGHDT and CDR2 YYEEEE.